Sequencing of this TCR beta chain was carried out in a study of shared clonotypes between healthy human individuals. Study-wide findings and caveats: Naive CD4 clonotypes were shared across several donors at around 5%. Donor scarcity curtailed the genetic and exposure-history diversity represented herein.

As concerns this clone: Its antigen remains unknown.

Genomic DNA of every subset was divided equally among multiple immunoSEQ plates. Sequencing used immunoSEQ multiplex PCR; TCRdb keeps in-frame clones, though not all of them. The repertoire includes fewer than 1.6 million clones, just under 99% of them detected once, and approximately 0.38% sits in the top ten. The germline V gene has CDR1 MNHEY and CDR2 SMNVEV (reference sequence). J lost 0 bases, V lost 3 bases, and 12 bases had no gene match. The CDR3 loop spans 20 amino acids. The CD4+ fraction was divided into a CD45RA+ naive subset and a CD45RA-negative memory subset. The TCR sequence derives from a man under 40 in good health. V gene TRBV27 combines with J gene TRBJ1-5; 12 bases align to TRBD1. What was sequenced was naive CD4+ T cells sorted from blood. Subset noted: CD45RA+ positively selected. The CDR3 here is CASSFRPGTGGSYSNQPQHF. CDR3 DNA: TGTGCCAGCAGTTTCCGGCCCGGGACAGGGGGCTCCTATAGCAATCAGCCCCAGCATTTT.